A selection of T cell receptor beta chains follows, all from one sample in a study of vaccination and CD4 T cells after COVID-19. Their antigens are not known. Via MiXCR, TCRdb re-called the PCR reads, giving one row per CDR3 protein. The sample consists of some 2,700 distinct CDR3 sequences, 30% to 35% of them appearing once. This specimen was CD4+ T cells from blood, cultured in vitro, taken after SARS-CoV-2 vaccination. These receptors all stem from a human donor who had recovered from COVID-19. The CDR3 runs from the conserved cysteine through the conserved F or W. D genes are given only for firm matches. Size is omitted from some rows. Given values are once, few, many or a class for expanded clones.

V: TRBV20-1; size: medium-sized; D: NA; J: TRBJ2-7; DNA: TGCAGTGCTAGAGATGGAACGGGCACTACCTACGAGCAGTACTTC; CDR3: CSARDGTGTTYEQYF
V: TRBV20-1; size: few; D: NA; J: TRBJ1-1; DNA: TGCAGTGCCCCACCCAATTTGAACACTGAAGCTTTCTTT; CDR3: CSAPPNLNTEAFF
V: TRBV20-1; size: medium-sized; D: NA; J: TRBJ1-5; DNA: TGCAGTGCCGAGGCCGGGACAAATCAGCCCCAGCATTTT; CDR3: CSAEAGTNQPQHF
V: TRBV20-1; size: hyperexpanded; D: TRBD1; J: TRBJ1-2; DNA: TGCAGTGCTGGACCGGACAGGGGGCGGACGGGCTACACCTTC; CDR3: CSAGPDRGRTGYTF
V: TRBV7-3; size: few; D: NA; J: TRBJ2-3; DNA: TGTGCCAGCAGCTTAATGGGGATGAGCACAGATACGCAGTATTTT; CDR3: CASSLMGMSTDTQYF
V: TRBV28; size: medium-sized; D: NA; J: TRBJ2-5; DNA: TGTGCCAGCAGTTTAAGGGGCACCACTGAGACCCAGTACTTC; CDR3: CASSLRGTTETQYF
V: TRBV15; size: NA; D: TRBD1; J: TRBJ1-5; DNA: TGTGCCACCAGCCCCGGACAGGGCGGCAATCAGCCCCAGCATTTT; CDR3: CATSPGQGGNQPQHF
V: TRBV28; size: NA; D: TRBD1; J: TRBJ1-2; DNA: TGTGCCAGCAGTTTAGGGGACAGGGTCTATGGCTACACCTTC; CDR3: CASSLGDRVYGYTF
V: TRBV27; size: NA; D: TRBD1; J: TRBJ1-2; DNA: TGTGCCAGCAGTTTGAAGCCACAGGGGGCCTATGGCTACACCTTC; CDR3: CASSLKPQGAYGYTF
V: TRBV18; size: NA; D: NA; J: TRBJ2-7; DNA: TGTGCCAGCTCACCAATGAGGTACTCCTACGAGCAGTACTTC; CDR3: CASSPMRYSYEQYF
V: TRBV20-1; size: NA; D: NA; J: TRBJ2-5; DNA: TGCAGTTCTCCCGAATGGAGTGCGTCTAAATGGGAGACCCAGTACTTC; CDR3: CSSPEWSASKWETQYF
V: TRBV15; size: NA; D: NA; J: TRBJ2-2; DNA: TGTGCCACCAGCAGAGGGCAGGGCACCGGGGAGCTGTTTTTT; CDR3: CATSRGQGTGELFF
V: TRBV7-3; size: NA; D: TRBD1; J: TRBJ1-1; DNA: TGTGCCAGCAGCTTGACAGGGGGACGGACTGAAGCTTTCTTT; CDR3: CASSLTGGRTEAFF
V: TRBV6-1; size: few; D: TRBD1; J: TRBJ1-2; DNA: TGTGCCAGCAGTGGAGGGACAGGGTGGTATGGCTACACCTTC; CDR3: CASSGGTGWYGYTF
V: TRBV20-1; size: medium-sized; D: NA; J: TRBJ1-6; DNA: TGCAGTGCTCGCCCGGGATATAATTCACCCCTCCACTTT; CDR3: CSARPGYNSPLHF
V: TRBV24-1; size: NA; D: NA; J: TRBJ2-7; DNA: TGTGCCACCAGTGGTGGGTACGAGCAGTACTTC; CDR3: CATSGGYEQYF
V: TRBV7-3; size: NA; D: NA; J: TRBJ1-2; DNA: TGTGCCAGCAGCTTATCGGGTTATGGCTACACCTTC; CDR3: CASSLSGYGYTF
V: TRBV28; size: NA; D: TRBD1; J: TRBJ2-7; DNA: TGTGCCAGCAGGTCGGGGGGACAGGGTGGATACGAGCAGTACTTC; CDR3: CASRSGGQGGYEQYF
V: TRBV6-1; size: NA; D: NA; J: TRBJ1-5; DNA: TGTGCCAGCAGTCGGGTGGTCAATCAGCCCCAGCATTTT; CDR3: CASSRVVNQPQHF
V: TRBV19; size: NA; D: NA; J: TRBJ1-5; DNA: TGTGCCAGTAGTATAGATCCTCGTCCCCCAAATCAGCCCCAGCATTTT; CDR3: CASSIDPRPPNQPQHF
V: TRBV20-1; size: medium-sized; D: TRBD2; J: TRBJ2-5; DNA: TGCAGTGCTAAAGCGGGGGAAGTAACCCAGTACTTC; CDR3: CSAKAGEVTQYF
V: TRBV20-1; size: medium-sized; D: NA; J: TRBJ1-2; DNA: TGCAGTGCTAGAGATCTGGGAGGGGGGGAATATGGCTACACCTTC; CDR3: CSARDLGGGEYGYTF
V: TRBV2; size: NA; D: NA; J: TRBJ2-7; DNA: TGTGCCAGCACCAGGTTACCCTACGAGCAGTACTTC; CDR3: CASTRLPYEQYF
V: TRBV5-4; size: few; D: TRBD2; J: TRBJ2-7; DNA: TGTGCCAGCAGCTTGGGCCTAGCGGGGATGTACGAGCAGTACTTC; CDR3: CASSLGLAGMYEQYF
V: TRBV5-4; size: few; D: NA; J: TRBJ2-7; DNA: TGTGCCAGCAGCCTAGAAGTGGCTAACGAGCAGTACTTC; CDR3: CASSLEVANEQYF
V: TRBV6-1; size: few; D: TRBD1; J: TRBJ1-5; DNA: TGTGCCAGCCGCCGGGACAGGGGCCAAAATCAGCCCCAGCATTTT; CDR3: CASRRDRGQNQPQHF
V: TRBV7-4; size: NA; D: TRBD1; J: TRBJ1-1; DNA: TGTGCCAGCAGCGTGATAACGGGACAGGGTAGTCGCACTGAAGCTTTCTTT; CDR3: CASSVITGQGSRTEAFF
V: TRBV6-1; size: few; D: NA; J: TRBJ1-5; DNA: TGTGCCAGCAGTGTGCTTTGGGACAGCAATCAGCCCCAGCATTTT; CDR3: CASSVLWDSNQPQHF
V: TRBV7-2; size: hyperexpanded; D: NA; J: TRBJ1-6; DNA: TGTGCCAGCAGGTTAAATTCACCCCTCCACTTT; CDR3: CASRLNSPLHF
V: TRBV6-1; size: NA; D: NA; J: TRBJ2-4; DNA: TGTGCCAGCAGTGGCTCCGGGGGAGCCAAAAACATTCAGTACTTC; CDR3: CASSGSGGAKNIQYF
V: TRBV6-1; size: few; D: TRBD1; J: TRBJ2-7; DNA: TGTGCCAGCAGTGATTTTGGGGGACAGGGGAACTACGAGCAGTACTTC; CDR3: CASSDFGGQGNYEQYF
V: TRBV5-1; size: NA; D: NA; J: TRBJ2-5; DNA: TGCGCCAGCAAGGGGGAGACCCAGTACTTC; CDR3: CASKGETQYF
V: TRBV6-2/TRBV6-3; size: few; D: NA; J: TRBJ1-6; DNA: TGTGCCAGCAGTTACTGGGGAGGGGAGACACCCCTCCACTTT; CDR3: CASSYWGGETPLHF
V: TRBV19; size: few; D: TRBD1; J: TRBJ2-1; DNA: TGTGCCAGTAGTACCCGACAGGGGTTCTACAATGAGCAGTTCTTC; CDR3: CASSTRQGFYNEQFF
V: TRBV20-1; size: few; D: NA; J: TRBJ1-2; DNA: TGCAGTGCACACCAGCGGACGAACTATGGCTACACCTTC; CDR3: CSAHQRTNYGYTF
V: TRBV20-1; size: NA; D: TRBD1; J: TRBJ2-1; DNA: TGCAGTGCTAGAGCGTCCGGGGGACAGGGACGCCATGAGCAGTTCTTC; CDR3: CSARASGGQGRHEQFF
V: TRBV6-1; size: medium-sized; D: NA; J: TRBJ2-1; DNA: TGTGCCAGCACTAGGACTCCCGACAATGAGCAGTTCTTC; CDR3: CASTRTPDNEQFF
V: TRBV7-3; size: medium-sized; D: NA; J: TRBJ1-6; DNA: TGTGCCAGCAGCCTAAAGGGCAGTACGGCACCCCTCCACTTT; CDR3: CASSLKGSTAPLHF
V: TRBV11-1; size: NA; D: NA; J: TRBJ1-2; DNA: TGTGCCAGCAGCCCACGGGGACTGCCGAGCTATGGCTACACCTTC; CDR3: CASSPRGLPSYGYTF
V: TRBV27; size: NA; D: NA; J: TRBJ1-1; DNA: TGTGCCAGCACCTCAAACTCCTTGCGGGGCAGGACTGAAGCTTTCTTT; CDR3: CASTSNSLRGRTEAFF